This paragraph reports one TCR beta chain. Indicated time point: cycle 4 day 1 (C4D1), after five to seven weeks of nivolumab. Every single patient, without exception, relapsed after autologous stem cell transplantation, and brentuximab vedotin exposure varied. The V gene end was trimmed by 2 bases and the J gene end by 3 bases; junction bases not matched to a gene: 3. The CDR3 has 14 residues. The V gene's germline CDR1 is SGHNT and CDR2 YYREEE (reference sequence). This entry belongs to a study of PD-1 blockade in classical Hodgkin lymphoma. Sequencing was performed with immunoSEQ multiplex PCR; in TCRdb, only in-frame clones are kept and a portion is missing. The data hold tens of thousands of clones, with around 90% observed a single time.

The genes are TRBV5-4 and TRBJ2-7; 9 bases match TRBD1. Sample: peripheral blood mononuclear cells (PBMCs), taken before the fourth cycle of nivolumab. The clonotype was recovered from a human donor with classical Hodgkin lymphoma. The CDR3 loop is CASSFGTGIYEQYF. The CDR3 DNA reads TGTGCCAGCAGCTTTGGGACAGGGATCTACGAGCAGTACTTC.